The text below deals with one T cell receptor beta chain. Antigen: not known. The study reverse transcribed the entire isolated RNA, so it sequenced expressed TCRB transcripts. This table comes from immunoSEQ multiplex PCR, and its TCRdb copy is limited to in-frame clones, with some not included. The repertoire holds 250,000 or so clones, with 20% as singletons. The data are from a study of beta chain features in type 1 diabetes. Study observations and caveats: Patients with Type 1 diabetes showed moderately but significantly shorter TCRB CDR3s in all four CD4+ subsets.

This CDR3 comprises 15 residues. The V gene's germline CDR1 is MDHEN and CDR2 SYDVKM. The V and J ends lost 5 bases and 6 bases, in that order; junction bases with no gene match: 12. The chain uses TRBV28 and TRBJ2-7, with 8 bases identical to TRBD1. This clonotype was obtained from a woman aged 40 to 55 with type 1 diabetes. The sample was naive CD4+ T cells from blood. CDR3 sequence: CASSMATGAGSEQYF. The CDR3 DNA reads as TGTGCCAGCAGTATGGCGACAGGGGCGGGCAGCGAGCAGTACTTC.